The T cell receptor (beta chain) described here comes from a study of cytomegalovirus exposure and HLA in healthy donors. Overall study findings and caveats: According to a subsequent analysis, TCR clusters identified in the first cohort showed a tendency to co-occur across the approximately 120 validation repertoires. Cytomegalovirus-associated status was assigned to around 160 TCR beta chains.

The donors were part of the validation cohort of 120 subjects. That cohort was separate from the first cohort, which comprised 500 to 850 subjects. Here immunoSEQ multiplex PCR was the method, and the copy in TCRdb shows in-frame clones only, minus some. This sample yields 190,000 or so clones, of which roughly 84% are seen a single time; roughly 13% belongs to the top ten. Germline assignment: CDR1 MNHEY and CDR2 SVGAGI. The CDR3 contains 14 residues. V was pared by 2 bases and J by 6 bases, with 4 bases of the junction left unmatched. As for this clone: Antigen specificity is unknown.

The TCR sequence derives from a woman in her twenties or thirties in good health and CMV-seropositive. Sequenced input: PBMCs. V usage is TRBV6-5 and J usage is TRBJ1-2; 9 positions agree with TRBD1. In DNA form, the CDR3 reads TGTGCCAGCAGTTACGGGACAGGGATAAATGGCTACACCTTC. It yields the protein CASSYGTGINGYTF.